This T cell receptor (beta chain) appears in the sequencing data of a study of blood T cells in healthy people across ages. Combining a sample-barcoded 5' primer with a J-beta primer mix, a second PCR ran for about 7 to 12 cycles. From the 5' RACE reads, TCRdb called clonotypes with MiXCR, one entry per CDR3 protein. This sample has 1.5 million to 2 million distinct CDR3 sequences, with about 28% found just once. Germline V gene lookup returns CDR1 SGHRS and CDR2 YFSETQ. The CDR3 is 14 residues long. V was clipped by 4 bases and J by 11 bases, with 18 bases between them. A few counts support this clonotype. Isolated per sample were at least 7 million PBMCs.

The specimen sequenced was blood. The source of this sequence is a woman aged 30 to 39 in good health. The chain joins TRBV5-1 to TRBJ1-4; possible D gene TRBD1, 5 bases. In nucleotides, the CDR3 is TGCGCCAGCAGCCCCGACAGAGAGATTTGGAAACTGTTTTTT. This codes for CASSPDREIWKLFF.